Below, one T cell receptor (beta chain) is given with its context. Antigen specificity is unknown. TCRdb analysed the 5' RACE reads with MiXCR anew, one entry per CDR3 protein. The repertoire consists of 400,000 to 650,000 distinct CDR3 sequences, with just over 20% occurring once and the leading ten covering approximately 16%. This sample was included in a study of T cells after yellow fever vaccination. As for the study in general: Fractions low in cell number were prepared with SMART-Seq v4 Ultra Low Input. Study-wide findings and caveats: A large majority of primary-vaccination clones showed up again after the booster (approximately 96% CD4, approximately 90% CD8). Abundant bulk-derived clonotypes could contaminate FACS-sorted repertoires. Though it reached lower strength, the secondary response hit its peak faster, day 5 versus 15.

Deletions cut 3 bases from V and 4 bases from J, with 13 bases between. Looked up from germline, CDR1 is SGHAT and CDR2 is FQNNGV. This CDR3 has 14 residues. The sample was PBMCs, taken 21 days after the first yellow fever vaccination. This chain connects TRBV11-2 to TRBJ2-7; D is possibly TRBD1 (6 bases). This TCR derives from a man between 18 and 29 years old who received the YFV17D yellow fever vaccine. The CDR3 loop is CASSFPGQSYEQYV. CDR3 nucleotide sequence: TGTGCCAGCAGCTTTCCGGGACAAAGTTACGAGCAGTACGTC.